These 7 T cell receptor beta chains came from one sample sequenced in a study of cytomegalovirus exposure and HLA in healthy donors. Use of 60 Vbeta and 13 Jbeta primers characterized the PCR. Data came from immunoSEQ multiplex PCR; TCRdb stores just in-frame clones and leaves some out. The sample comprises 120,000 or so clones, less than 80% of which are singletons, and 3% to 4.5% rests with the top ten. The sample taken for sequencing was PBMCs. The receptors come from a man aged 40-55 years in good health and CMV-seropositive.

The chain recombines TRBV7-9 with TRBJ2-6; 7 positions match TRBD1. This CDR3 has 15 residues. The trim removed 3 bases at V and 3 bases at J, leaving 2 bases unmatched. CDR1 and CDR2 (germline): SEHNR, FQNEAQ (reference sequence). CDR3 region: CASSFTGDGANVLTF. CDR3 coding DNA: TGTGCCAGCAGCTTTACAGGGGATGGGGCCAACGTCCTGACTTTC.

In DNA form, the CDR3 reads TGTGCCAGCAGTGCGGGACAGGGTATCGACGAGCAGTACTTC. This translates into CASSAGQGIDEQYF. The J gene is TRBJ2-7, the V gene TRBV9, with TRBD1 identical over 9 bases. V gave up 5 bases and J gave up 5 bases; unmatched junction bases: 8. Germline-derived CDR1 and CDR2 are SGDLS and YYNGEE. CDR3 size: 14 residues. The complete variable domain, with remaining parts taken from reference TRBV9 and TRBJ2-7, reads DSGVTQTPKHLITATGQRVTLRCSPRSGDLSVYWYQQSLDQGLQFLIQYYNGEERAKGNILERFSAQQFPDLHSELNLSSLELGDSALYFCASSAGQGIDEQYFGPGTRLTVT.

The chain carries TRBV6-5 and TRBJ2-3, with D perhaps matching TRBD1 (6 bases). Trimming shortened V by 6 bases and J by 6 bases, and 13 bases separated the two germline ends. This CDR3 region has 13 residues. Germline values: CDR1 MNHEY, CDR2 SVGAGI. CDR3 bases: TGTGCCAGCAGCCGCAACAGGGTGGATACGCAGTATTTT. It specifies CASSRNRVDTQYF.

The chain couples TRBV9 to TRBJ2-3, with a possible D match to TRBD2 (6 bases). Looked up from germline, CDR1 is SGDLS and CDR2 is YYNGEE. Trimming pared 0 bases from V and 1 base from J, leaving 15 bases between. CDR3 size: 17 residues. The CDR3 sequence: CASSVGTKWEGTDTQYF. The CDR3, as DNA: TGTGCCAGCAGCGTAGGAACTAAGTGGGAGGGCACAGATACGCAGTATTTT.

CDR3 loop: CASGLDRGYEQYF. As DNA, the CDR3 is TGTGCTAGTGGTTTGGACAGGGGCTACGAGCAGTACTTC. The chain is built from TRBV12-5 and TRBJ2-5, with 7 bases fitting TRBD1. The end of the DNA fits TRBJ2-7 better, so the J call may be wrong. The CDR3 length is 13 residues. CDR1 is LGHNT and CDR2 is FRNRAP in the germline V gene.

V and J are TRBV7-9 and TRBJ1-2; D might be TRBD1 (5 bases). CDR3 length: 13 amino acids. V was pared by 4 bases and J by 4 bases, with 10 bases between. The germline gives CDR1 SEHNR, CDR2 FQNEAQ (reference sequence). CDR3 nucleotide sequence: TGTGCCAGCAGCTCTCCCGGGGGCTATGGCTACACCTTC. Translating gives CASSSPGGYGYTF.

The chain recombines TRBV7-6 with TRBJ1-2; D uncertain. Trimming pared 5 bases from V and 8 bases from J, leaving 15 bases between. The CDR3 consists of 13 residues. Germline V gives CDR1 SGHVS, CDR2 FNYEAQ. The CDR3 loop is CASSLAGPGGYTF. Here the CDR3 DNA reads TGTGCCAGCAGCCTCGCGGGCCCTGGGGGCTACACCTTC. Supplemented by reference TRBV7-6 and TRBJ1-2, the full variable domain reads GAGVSQSPRYKVTKRGQDVALRCDPISGHVSLYWYRQALGQGPEFLTYFNYEAQQDKSGLPNDRFSAERPEGSISTLTIQRTEQRDSAMYRCASSLAGPGGYTFGSGTRLTVV.